The source of this TCR beta chain is a study of shared clonotypes between healthy human individuals. The germline CDR1 and CDR2 sequences are SGHNT and YENEEA. The V end was cut by 1 base, the J end by 7 bases, with 20 bases between. The CDR3 has 17 residues. This clone was seen a single time. Produced via immunoSEQ multiplex PCR; TCRdb's table is partial and in-frame only. The repertoire holds millions of clones, with 85% to 95% as singletons. The sequenced material came from naive CD4+ T cells sorted from blood. Subset defined: CD45RA+ positively selected. This sequence joins TRBV11-3 and TRBJ1-5; no reliable D call. The sequence derives from a man younger than 35 in good health. CDR3 sequence: CASSLVPGIGLSQPQHF. DNA of the CDR3: TGTGCCAGCAGCTTAGTTCCCGGAATAGGGCTAAGCCAGCCCCAGCATTTT.